Below, one T cell receptor (beta chain) is given with its context. Its specificity is unknown. These data originate in a study of CD4+ T cells in melanoma. Study-wide findings and caveats: CD8+ T cell, macrophage and B cell function reportedly correlated with neoantigen-specific CD4+ T cells. Reportedly, melanoma neoantigen-specific CD4+ T cells showed varied differentiation states.

TCRdb keeps only in-frame clones here, not all; method: immunoSEQ multiplex PCR. Among 7,500 to 10,000 clones listed, around 79% were seen once. Sequenced sample: cells from a culture (not recorded whether cultured in vitro). The source is a human donor with melanoma.

CDR3 protein: CASISGQGALGELFF. CDR3 DNA sequence: TGTGCCAGCATATCAGGACAGGGGGCCCTCGGGGAGCTGTTTTTT. This sequence joins TRBV2 and TRBJ2-2; TRBD1 aligns across 11 bases. V lost 7 bases, J lost 7 bases, and 8 bases stayed unmatched. The CDR3 contains 15 residues. Germline V lookup: CDR1 SNHLY, CDR2 FYNNEI. Full variable domain (remainder filled in from reference TRBV2 and TRBJ2-2): EPEVTQTPSHQVTQMGQEVILRCVPISNHLYFYWYRQILGQKVEFLVSFYNNEISEKSEIFDDQFSVERPDGSNFTLKIRSTKLEDSAMYFCASISGQGALGELFFGEGSRLTVL.